The entry below gives a single T cell receptor (beta chain) sequence along with its context. These data belong to a study of shared clonotypes between healthy human individuals. The assay ran at deep level. The sorted-subset replicate PCRs were given 200 ng DNA, which is tens of thousands of T cell genomes. The data were produced by immunoSEQ multiplex PCR, yet TCRdb's version contains in-frame clones alone and is incomplete. Among 2 million to 2.5 million clones, just under 95% were seen once, and the ten largest hold more than 0.35%. The CDR3 length is 15 residues. Germline CDR1 is SGHTS and CDR2 is YDEGEE. The V end lost 0 bases, the J end lost 5 bases, and 11 bases lay between the germline ends.

Material: naive CD4+ T cells from PBMCs. Subset denoted: CD45RA+ positively selected. The receptor was derived from a man between 18 and 29 years old in good health. Some clones in this sample may be carry-over from other donors' samples. The chain recombines TRBV5-8 with TRBJ2-2, with D uncertain. In DNA, the CDR3 is TGTGCCAGCAGCTTGGATGGCCAGGAAACCGGGGAGCTGTTTTTT. Its translation is CASSLDGQETGELFF.